Shown below are 2 T cell receptor beta chains from a single sample sequenced in a study of cytomegalovirus exposure and HLA in healthy donors. Amplification used 60 Vbeta primers and 13 Jbeta primers. Clones were sequenced by immunoSEQ multiplex PCR, and TCRdb holds only the in-frame ones, with some missing. The table lists roughly 99,000 clones, 60% to 75% of them singletons, with 7.8% in the top ten. Sequenced material: PBMCs. These receptors all come from a man aged 25-40 years in good health and CMV-seronegative.

The rearrangement joins TRBV18 to TRBJ1-1; 10 positions agree with TRBD1. This CDR3 spans 14 amino acids. Unmatched junction bases numbered 6, after V lost 6 bases and J lost 5 bases. Germline-derived CDR1 and CDR2 are KGHSH and LQKENI. The CDR3 DNA sequence: TGTGCCAGCTCCCCCGGGACAGGGGAGACTGAAGCTTTCTTT. Its protein product is CASSPGTGETEAFF.

This clone was detected only a few times. The V call is TRBV7-6, the J call TRBJ1-5; D is possibly TRBD1 (6 bases). The germline V and J ends were trimmed by 0 bases and 7 bases, with 10 bases remaining between them. Germline V gives CDR1 SGHVS, CDR2 FNYEAQ. The CDR3 is made up of 14 amino acids. CDR3 loop: CASSLAQGSQPQHF. In DNA form, the CDR3 reads TGTGCCAGCAGCTTAGCACAGGGCAGCCAGCCCCAGCATTTT.